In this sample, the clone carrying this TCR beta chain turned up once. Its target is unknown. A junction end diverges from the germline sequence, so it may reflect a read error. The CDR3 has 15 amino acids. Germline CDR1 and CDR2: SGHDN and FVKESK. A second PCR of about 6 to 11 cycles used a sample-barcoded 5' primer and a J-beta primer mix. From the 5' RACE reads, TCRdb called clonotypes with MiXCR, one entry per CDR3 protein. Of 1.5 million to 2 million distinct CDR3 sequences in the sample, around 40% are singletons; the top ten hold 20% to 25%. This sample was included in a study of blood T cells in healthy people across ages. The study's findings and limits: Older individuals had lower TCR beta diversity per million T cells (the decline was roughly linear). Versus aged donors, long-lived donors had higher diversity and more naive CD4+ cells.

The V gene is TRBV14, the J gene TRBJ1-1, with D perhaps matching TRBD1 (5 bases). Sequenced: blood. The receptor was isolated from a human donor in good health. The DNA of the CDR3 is TGTACCAGCAGCCAAGGGGAAGGGTGGAACACTGAAGCTTTCTTT. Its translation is CTSSQGEGWNTEAFF.